In this sample, the clone carrying this T cell receptor beta chain turned up a few times. Its cognate antigen is unknown. TCRdb reanalysed the multiplex PCR reads using MiXCR and keeps one entry per CDR3 protein. The sample has 290,000 or so distinct CDR3 sequences, 30% seen once. Germline CDR1 MNHNY, CDR2 SVGAGI (reference sequence). The CDR3 covers 20 residues. J was trimmed by 2 bases and V by 2 bases; bases with no gene match: 18. This sample was included in a study of breast tumors, draining lymph nodes, adjacent tissues. Breast cancer patients provided tissue from their axillary draining lymph nodes. Notes on the study in general: Data only fit, rather than demonstrated, lymph node origin of most tumor T cells. Compared with lymph nodes, tumors were less diverse; compared with nontumor tissue, more. Most tumor T cells seemingly derive from lymph node, then expand in tumor.

This chain joins TRBV6-6 and TRBJ1-5; 7 bases match TRBD1. This receptor was identified in a female donor with breast cancer. Some clones in this sample may be carry-over from other donors' samples. The sequencing input was axillary lymph node tissue. CDR3 bases: TGTGCCAGCAGTTACGGGGTCGAGGGGACAGCCGTTGGTCGCAATCAGCCCCAGCATTTT. Translated, it gives CASSYGVEGTAVGRNQPQHF.